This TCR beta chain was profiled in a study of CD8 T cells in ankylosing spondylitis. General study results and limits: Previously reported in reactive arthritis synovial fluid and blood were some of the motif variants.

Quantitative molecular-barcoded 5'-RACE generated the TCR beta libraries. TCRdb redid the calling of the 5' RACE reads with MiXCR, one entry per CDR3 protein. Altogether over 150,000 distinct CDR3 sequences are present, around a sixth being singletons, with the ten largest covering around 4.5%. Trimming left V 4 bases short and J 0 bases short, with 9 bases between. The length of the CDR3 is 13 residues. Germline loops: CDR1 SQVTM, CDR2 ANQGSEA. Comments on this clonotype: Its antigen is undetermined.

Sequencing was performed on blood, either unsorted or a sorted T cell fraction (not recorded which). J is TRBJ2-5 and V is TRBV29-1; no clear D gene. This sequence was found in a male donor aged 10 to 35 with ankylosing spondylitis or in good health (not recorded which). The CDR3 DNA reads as TGCAGCGTTGCTCAGTCGTACCAAGAGACCCAGTACTTC. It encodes CSVAQSYQETQYF.